The 20 T cell receptor beta chains below come from one sample, sequenced in a study of Ad26.COV2.S vaccination and SARS-CoV-2 variants. Treatment meaning: roughly 18 received Ad26.COV2.S at low or high dose, single or two shots; roughly five received placebo; per-sample allocation not given. Repertoires come from day 63 after the first vaccine or placebo injection. Measured with immunoSEQ multiplex PCR; TCRdb has only the in-frame clones, and not every one. Of over 400,000 clones listed, less than 95% are singletons. This specimen consisted of peripheral blood, obtained in a trial of Ad26.COV2.S vaccine versus placebo. The receptors here all came from a person between 18 and 65 years old who received the Ad26.COV2.S COVID-19 vaccine or a placebo.

V usage is TRBV29-1 and J usage is TRBJ2-7, with D maybe TRBD2 (6 bases). The CDR3 runs to 14 residues. Per the germline V gene, CDR1 is SQVTM and CDR2 is ANQGSEA. V was cut by 0 bases and J by 0 bases, with 9 bases left in between. CDR3 amino acids: CSVEDRGSSYEQYF. The DNA of the CDR3 is TGCAGCGTTGAAGATCGGGGGTCCTCCTACGAGCAGTACTTC.

V usage is TRBV4-1 and J usage is TRBJ2-7; TRBD1 agrees at 10 bases. The germline CDR1 and CDR2 sequences are MGHRA and YSYEKL. The CDR3 extends over 16 amino acids. V lost 5 bases and J lost 4; bases outside the gene matches: 11. The DNA for the CDR3 is TGCGCCAGCAGCAACTCACCGGGACAGGGGACTTACGAGCAGTACTTC. It specifies CASSNSPGQGTYEQYF.

The chain recombines TRBV5-1 with TRBJ2-1; TRBD2 is a possible D gene (6 bases). V was pared by 3 bases and J by 11 bases, with 12 bases between. The CDR3 consists of 12 residues. CDR1 is SGHRS and CDR2 is YFSETQ in the germline V gene. The CDR3 loop is CASSSPDYQQFF. CDR3 in DNA: TGCGCCAGCAGCTCGCCGGACTACCAGCAGTTCTTC. Supplemented by reference TRBV5-1 and TRBJ2-1, the full variable domain reads KAGVTQTPRYLIKTRGQQVTLSCSPISGHRSVSWYQQTPGQGLQFLFEYFSETQRNKGNFPGRFSGRQFSNSRSEMNVSTLELGDSALYLCASSSPDYQQFFGPGTRLTVL.

This chain uses TRBV12-5 with TRBJ1-4, with 8 bases fitting TRBD1. Trimming took 3 bases from V and 1 from J; bases not matched to a gene: 7. The length of the CDR3 is 17 residues. Germline assignment: CDR1 LGHNT and CDR2 FRNRAP. CDR3 residues: CASGFPVQGVTNEKLFF. The CDR3 DNA reads TGTGCTAGTGGTTTTCCAGTACAGGGGGTAACTAATGAAAAACTGTTTTTT. The variable domain in full, with the rest retrieved from reference TRBV12-5 and TRBJ1-4, is DARVTQTPRHKVTEMGQEVTMRCQPILGHNTVFWYRQTMMQGLELLAYFRNRAPLDDSGMPKDRFSAEMPDATLATLKIQPSEPRDSAVYFCASGFPVQGVTNEKLFFGSGTQLSVL.

This chain uses TRBV4-1 with TRBJ2-1; 12 bases fit TRBD2. The germline gives CDR1 MGHRA, CDR2 YSYEKL. J lost 5 bases, V lost 3 bases, and 8 bases had no gene match. This CDR3 spans 17 amino acids. In DNA form, the CDR3 reads TGCGCCAGCAGCCACTTCGGACTAGCGGGAAACAACAATGAGCAGTTCTTC. Protein product: CASSHFGLAGNNNEQFF.

CDR3 protein: CASSPLSGNTGELFF. As DNA, the CDR3 is TGTGCCAGCAGCCCCCTAAGCGGGAACACCGGGGAGCTGTTTTTT. This chain joins TRBV7-9 and TRBJ2-2; a possible D gene is TRBD2 (5 bases). The CDR3 is 15 residues long. Germline assignment: CDR1 SEHNR and CDR2 FQNEAQ (reference sequence). The ends were cut back, 5 bases at V and 1 base at J, with 11 bases in the middle.

CDR3 sequence: CATKPTGKGVNTIYF. CDR3 DNA: TGTGCCACCAAACCGACAGGGAAAGGAGTAAACACCATATATTTT. The V call is TRBV24-1, the J call TRBJ1-3, with 7 bases identical to TRBD1. Germline-derived CDR1 and CDR2 are KGHDR and SFDVKD. With V trimmed by 8 bases and J by 6 bases, 12 bases remained unmatched. CDR3 length: 15 residues.

The chain recombines TRBV10-1 with TRBJ1-5; D gene ambiguous. The CDR3 runs 17 residues. The germline gives CDR1 WNHNN, CDR2 SYGVQD (reference sequence). The ends were cut back, 2 bases at V and 5 bases at J, with 19 bases in the middle. Here the CDR3 DNA reads TGCGCCAGCAGTGAGGGGAGGGAAGCACCTAGAGATCAGCCCCAGCATTTT. Residues: CASSEGREAPRDQPQHF.

This clone has just a few counts. The chain employs TRBV9 and TRBJ1-2; perhaps TRBD1 as D (5 bases). CDR1 is SGDLS, CDR2 YYNGEE, per germline. V was clipped by 4 bases and J by 6 bases, with 19 bases between them. The CDR3 sequence is 15 residues long. The CDR3 region is CASSLRDLSPDGYTF. The CDR3 DNA is TGTGCCAGCAGCCTCCGGGACCTATCCCCCGATGGCTACACCTTC.

This sequence joins TRBV7-2 and TRBJ2-4, with D unresolved. Per germline, CDR1 SGHTA and CDR2 FQGNSA. The CDR3 covers 14 residues. V shed 7 bases and J shed 8 bases, with 18 bases lying between them. In DNA form, the CDR3 reads TGTGCCAGCAACCGGGCAGGAACTCTGGACATTCAGTACTTC. Amino acid sequence: CASNRAGTLDIQYF.

The chain employs TRBV7-2 and TRBJ2-2, with TRBD2 as a possible D gene (6 bases). The length of the CDR3 is 15 residues. The germline V and J ends were trimmed by 4 bases and 4 bases, with 13 bases remaining between them. The germline V gene encodes CDR1 SGHTA and CDR2 FQGNSA. CDR3 nucleotides: TGTGCCAGCAGCTCCGTAGCGGCCCCCACCGGGGAGCTGTTTTTT. Its protein is CASSSVAAPTGELFF.

V gene TRBV5-1 combines with J gene TRBJ2-5; possible D gene TRBD1, 6 bases. The CDR3 is 12 residues long. Germline CDR1 reads SGHRS; CDR2 reads YFSETQ. The germline V and J ends were trimmed by 4 bases and 4 bases, with 8 bases remaining between them. The CDR3 loop reads CASSPRGETQYF. Written as DNA, the CDR3 is TGCGCCAGCAGCCCCAGGGGAGAGACCCAGTACTTC.

The chain links TRBV2 to TRBJ1-3; the D is unclear. Germline CDR1 reads SNHLY; CDR2 reads FYNNEI. The germline V and J ends were trimmed by 7 bases and 4 bases, with 14 bases remaining between them. CDR3 size: 14 residues. CDR3 loop: CASNSAAGGNTIYF. CDR3 coding DNA: TGTGCCAGCAACTCGGCCGCGGGGGGAAACACCATATATTTT.

J is TRBJ1-4 and V is TRBV9; D gene unclear. The V gene lost 3 bases and the J gene lost 3 bases, with 15 bases spanning the gap. The CDR3 has 16 amino acids. Germline CDR1 and CDR2: SGDLS and YYNGEE. The CDR3 bases are TGTGCCAGCAGCGCCTCACTGGGGTATCCTAATGAAAAACTGTTTTTT. It yields the protein CASSASLGYPNEKLFF.

This rearrangement joins TRBV30 to TRBJ2-3, with TRBD1 matching 8 bases. CDR1 and CDR2 from the germline V gene are GTSNPN and SVGIG (reference sequence). V shed 4 bases, J shed 1 base, and the junction held 4 bases outside the gene matches. This CDR3 has 14 amino acids. This CDR3 reads CAWTQGAGTDTQYF. The CDR3 coding sequence is TGTGCCTGGACCCAGGGGGCAGGCACAGATACGCAGTATTTT.

Regarding this clone: The same CDR3 can be traced to other DNA sequences in this sample. The chain couples TRBV9 to TRBJ2-7; D call uncertain. The germline V and J ends were trimmed by 2 bases and 0 bases, with 9 bases remaining between them. The V gene's germline CDR1 is SGDLS and CDR2 YYNGEE. This CDR3 region has 14 residues. The DNA for the CDR3 is TGTGCCAGCAGCGTTGGGGATAGCTCCTACGAGCAGTACTTC. Translation gives CASSVGDSSYEQYF.

The CDR3 is CASSRGLAAYNEQFF. The DNA for the CDR3 is TGTGCCAGCAGCCGAGGACTAGCGGCATACAATGAGCAGTTCTTC. This chain uses TRBV5-6 with TRBJ2-1; 10 nucleotides match TRBD2. The CDR3 contains 15 residues. V dropped 4 bases and J dropped 4; count of bases not matched to a gene: 5. The germline V gene encodes CDR1 SGHDT and CDR2 YYEEEE.

This clone was seen only once. The rearrangement uses TRBV27 and TRBJ2-7; D is tentatively TRBD1 or TRBD2 (5 bases each). The germline V and J ends were trimmed by 3 bases and 2 bases, with 11 bases remaining between them. The CDR3 length is 14 residues. Germline V gene lookup returns CDR1 MNHEY and CDR2 SMNVEV (reference sequence). The CDR3 region has the DNA TGTGCCAGCAGTTTCGGGGCCTGGACCTACGAGCAGTACTTC. This sequence encodes CASSFGAWTYEQYF.

This chain connects TRBV28 to TRBJ1-5; D perhaps matches TRBD1 (5 bases). Germline CDR1 and CDR2: MDHEN and SYDVKM. Trimming left V 6 bases short and J 5 bases short, with 23 bases between. The CDR3 spans 17 residues. CDR3 amino acids: CASSLSQGFLLDQPQHF. The DNA for the CDR3 is TGTGCCAGCAGCTTGTCCCAGGGTTTTTTGTTAGATCAGCCCCAGCATTTT.

The rearrangement links TRBV18 to TRBJ2-1; the D gene is possibly TRBD1 (6 bases). Trimming left V 6 bases short and J 0 bases short, with 12 bases between. There are 15 residues in the CDR3. Per germline, CDR1 KGHSH and CDR2 LQKENI. CDR3 sequence: CASSGAGPSYNEQFF. In DNA, the CDR3 is TGTGCCAGCTCGGGGGCGGGCCCCTCCTACAATGAGCAGTTCTTC.